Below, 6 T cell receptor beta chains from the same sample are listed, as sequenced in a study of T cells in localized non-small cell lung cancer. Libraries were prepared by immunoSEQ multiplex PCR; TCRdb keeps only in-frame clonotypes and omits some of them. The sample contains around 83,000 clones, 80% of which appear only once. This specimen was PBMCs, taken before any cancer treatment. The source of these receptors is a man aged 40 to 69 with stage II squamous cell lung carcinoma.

The CDR3: CASSLSPSTAYEQYF. The CDR3 DNA reads TGTGCCAGCAGTTTATCGCCATCAACAGCCTACGAGCAGTACTTC. This rearrangement joins TRBV27 to TRBJ2-7; the D is unclear. Trimming cost V 0 bases and J 2 bases, with 11 bases left between them. CDR3 size: 15 residues. CDR1 is MNHEY and CDR2 is SMNVEV in the germline V gene (reference sequence).

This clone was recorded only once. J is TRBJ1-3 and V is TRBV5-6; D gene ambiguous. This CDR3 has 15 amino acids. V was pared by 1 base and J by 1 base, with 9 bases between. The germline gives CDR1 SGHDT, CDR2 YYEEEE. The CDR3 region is CASSLPAGSGNTIYF. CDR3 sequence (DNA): TGTGCCAGCAGCTTGCCCGCGGGGTCTGGAAACACCATATATTTT.

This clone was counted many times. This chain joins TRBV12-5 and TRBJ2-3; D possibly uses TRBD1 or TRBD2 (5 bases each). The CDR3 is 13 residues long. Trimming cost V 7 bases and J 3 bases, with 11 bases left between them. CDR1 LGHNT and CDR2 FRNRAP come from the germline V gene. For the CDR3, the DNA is TGTGCTAGTGTGGGACGGGGTACAGATACGCAGTATTTT. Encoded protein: CASVGRGTDTQYF.

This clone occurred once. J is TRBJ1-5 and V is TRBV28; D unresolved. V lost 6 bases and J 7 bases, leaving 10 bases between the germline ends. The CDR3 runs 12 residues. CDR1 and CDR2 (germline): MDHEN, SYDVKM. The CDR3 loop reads CASRPDGQPQHF. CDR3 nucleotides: TGTGCCAGCAGACCGGACGGACAGCCCCAGCATTTT.

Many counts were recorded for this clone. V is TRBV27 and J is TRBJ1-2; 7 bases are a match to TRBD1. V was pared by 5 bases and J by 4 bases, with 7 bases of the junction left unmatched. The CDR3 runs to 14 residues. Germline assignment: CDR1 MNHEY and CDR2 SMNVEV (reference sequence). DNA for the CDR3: TGTGCCAGCAGTCCGACAGGGTCGGGCTATGGCTACACCTTC. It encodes CASSPTGSGYGYTF.

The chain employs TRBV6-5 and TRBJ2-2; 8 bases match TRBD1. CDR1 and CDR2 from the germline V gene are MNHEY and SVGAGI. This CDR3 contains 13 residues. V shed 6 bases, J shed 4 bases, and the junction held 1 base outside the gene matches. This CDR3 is CASRDRGTGELFF. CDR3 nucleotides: TGTGCCAGCAGAGACAGGGGCACCGGGGAGCTGTTTTTT.